This TCR beta chain was profiled in a study of blood T cell repertoires in COVID-19. Across the study: There were acute and convalescent COVID-19 samples, and they came from the United States, Italy and Spain. PBMCs, B-cell-depleted T cells, or T cells provided the cDNA or gDNA that made up the material.

Repertoires were generated with immunoSEQ multiplex PCR, while TCRdb's copy carries only in-frame clones and drops some. The data contain under 55,000 clones, 90% of them singletons. The source is a human donor in a cohort sampled during active COVID-19. Material for sequencing was peripheral blood.

CDR3 sequence (DNA): TGTGCCAGCAGTCCCGGGGAGGAGCAGTACGTC. Translated: CASSPGEEQYV. This rearrangement joins TRBV6-6 to TRBJ2-7; D may be TRBD2 (5 bases). Trimming left V 5 bases short and J 7 bases short, with 9 bases between. Germline values: CDR1 MNHNY, CDR2 SVGAGI (reference sequence). This CDR3 has 11 residues.